The clone carrying this TCR beta chain has more than one count but fewer than ten. The entry originates in a study of T-cell memory formation after mild COVID-19. TCRdb re-called the 5' RACE reads through MiXCR, storing one row per CDR3 protein. The repertoire holds fewer than 500,000 distinct CDR3 sequences, with about 23% as singletons. There are 16 residues in the CDR3. Germline V gene sequence: CDR1 SSHAT, CDR2 FNYEAQ (reference sequence). With V trimmed by 2 bases and J by 2 bases, 7 bases remained unmatched. The specimen was PBMCs or a T cell subset sorted from them (not recorded which). The V and J genes are TRBV7-7 and TRBJ2-3, with 7 positions matching TRBD2. This sequence originates from an adult woman who had mild COVID-19 (a few samples of this study predate the infection). Cell type and time point are not known. This chain's CDR3 is CASSLRGGGNTDTQYF. CDR3 DNA sequence: TGTGCCAGCAGCTTAAGGGGCGGGGGAAACACAGATACGCAGTATTTT.